What follows are 22 T cell receptor beta chains derived from one specimen sequenced in a study of patients and donors after allogeneic stem cell transplantation. TCRdb used MiXCR to reprocess the RT-PCR reads, holding one entry per CDR3 protein. The sample holds 80,000 to 90,000 distinct CDR3 sequences, around 48% seen once. The material sequenced was blood, either unsorted or a sorted T cell fraction (not recorded which). The origin of the receptors is a human donor who was either an allogeneic HSCT recipient or a stem cell or donor lymphocyte infusion donor (not recorded which). It is not recorded whose cells these are; they may come from a transplant donor.

The chain links TRBV7-3 to TRBJ2-2; D unclear. V was shortened by 2 bases and J by 5 bases, with 9 bases between the two germline ends. The CDR3 spans 14 residues. From germline, CDR1 is SGHTA and CDR2 FQGTGA. CDR3 in amino acids: CASSLVGTTGELFF. CDR3 DNA sequence: TGTGCCAGCAGCTTAGTAGGAACGACCGGGGAGCTGTTTTTT.

This chain uses TRBV12-3 or TRBV12-4 with TRBJ1-1, with D perhaps matching TRBD1 (5 bases). This CDR3 has 14 amino acids. The V gene lost 2 bases and the J gene lost 5 bases, with 12 bases spanning the gap. The CDR3 sequence is CASSLLSGGTEAFF. Written as DNA, the CDR3 is TGTGCCAGCAGTTTACTGTCCGGGGGGACTGAAGCTTTCTTT.

The rearrangement uses TRBV6-6 and TRBJ1-5; D call uncertain. The CDR3 covers 14 residues. The germline CDR1 and CDR2 sequences are MNHNY and SVGAGI (reference sequence). V lost 0 bases and J lost 2, with 5 bases in between. Written as DNA, the CDR3 is TGTGCCAGCAGTTACTCACAGCGCAATCAGCCCCAGCATTTT. As protein: CASSYSQRNQPQHF.

The rearrangement joins TRBV4-1 to TRBJ1-3; D is possibly TRBD1 (6 bases). This CDR3 contains 17 residues. The germline V and J ends were trimmed by 1 base and 0 bases, with 13 bases remaining between them. Germline CDR1 and CDR2: MGHRA and YSYEKL. The CDR3 loop is CASSQGAGGGSGNTIYF. CDR3 in DNA: TGCGCCAGCAGCCAAGGGGCTGGAGGGGGCTCTGGAAACACCATATATTTT.

This sequence joins TRBV6-6 and TRBJ1-6, with unresolved D. CDR1 MNHNY and CDR2 SVGAGI come from the germline V gene (reference sequence). Deletions cut 4 bases from V and 9 bases from J, with 16 bases between. The CDR3 has 15 residues. The CDR3 DNA reads as TGTGCCAGCAGTTCCGAAGGACTCTTGGGTTCACCCCTCCACTTT. This sequence encodes CASSSEGLLGSPLHF.

V is TRBV5-1 and J is TRBJ2-2; TRBD2 might be the D (5 bases). The germline gives CDR1 SGHRS, CDR2 YFSETQ. V was shortened by 0 bases and J by 1 base, with 10 bases between the two germline ends. This CDR3 contains 16 residues. CDR3 in DNA: TGCGCCAGCAGCTTGGGGAGGACTTTGAACACCGGGGAGCTGTTTTTT. It specifies CASSLGRTLNTGELFF.

There are a few counts of this clonotype. The gene calls are TRBV5-1 and TRBJ1-2; D is undetermined. Per germline, CDR1 SGHRS and CDR2 YFSETQ. The CDR3 has 15 residues. Trimming stripped 4 bases from V and 2 bases from J, with 15 bases between. DNA of the CDR3: TGCGCCAGCAGCCCAGGACTGTTCCTGAACTATGGCTACACCTTC. This gives the protein CASSPGLFLNYGYTF.

The genes are TRBV20-1 and TRBJ1-1; 8 bases map to TRBD1. Looked up from germline, CDR1 is DFQATT and CDR2 is SNEGSKA (reference sequence). The J segment lost 3 bases and the V segment lost 0 bases, leaving 9 bases of the junction unmatched. This CDR3 spans 16 amino acids. The CDR3 bases are TGCAGTGCTAGAGATTCCCAGGGGGCGAGTTACACTGAAGCTTTCTTT. Encoded protein: CSARDSQGASYTEAFF.

This clonotype has only one observation. CDR3 in amino acids: CSAYIPHRTGGDNEQFF. In DNA form, the CDR3 reads TGCAGTGCATATATTCCCCACCGGACAGGGGGTGACAATGAGCAGTTCTTC. The chain employs TRBV20-1 and TRBJ2-1; 10 bases are a match to TRBD1. Trimming at V came to 6 bases and at J to 5 bases, leaving 16 bases not matched to a gene. The V gene's germline CDR1 is DFQATT and CDR2 SNEGSKA (reference sequence). This CDR3 comprises 17 residues.

This rearrangement joins TRBV4-3 to TRBJ1-1; D remains ambiguous. Germline-derived CDR1 and CDR2 are LGHNA and YSLEER. V gave up 1 base and J gave up 3 bases, with 15 bases separating them. CDR3 length: 16 amino acids. CDR3 loop: CASSQGGGSLDTEAFF. CDR3 coding DNA: TGCGCCAGCAGCCAAGGAGGCGGGAGTTTGGACACTGAAGCTTTCTTT.

J is TRBJ1-2 and V is TRBV9, with 7 bases aligning to TRBD1. The ends lost 7 bases at V and 8 bases at J; junction bases unmatched: 8. The germline V gene has CDR1 SGDLS and CDR2 YYNGEE. The CDR3 has 12 amino acids. Here the CDR3 DNA reads TGTGCCAGCGGAGACAGGGTTCAGGGCTACACCTTC. Amino acid sequence: CASGDRVQGYTF.

The chain employs TRBV28 and TRBJ2-5; D gene unclear. With 5 bases removed from V and 7 bases from J, the gap between germline ends came to 5 bases. CDR1 is MDHEN and CDR2 is SYDVKM in the germline V gene. The CDR3 sequence is 10 residues long. The CDR3 is CASSLGTQYF. The CDR3 DNA reads TGTGCCAGCAGTCTCGGGACCCAGTACTTC.

This clonotype was counted a few times. The genes are TRBV4-3 and TRBJ1-5; no definite D call. V was trimmed by 0 bases and J by 7 bases, leaving 13 bases between them. Germline assignment: CDR1 LGHNA and CDR2 YSLEER. The CDR3 has 15 residues. In DNA form, the CDR3 reads TGCGCCAGCAGCCAAGATCCCTTTACGGGGCAGCCCCAGCATTTT. It codes for CASSQDPFTGQPQHF.

The rearrangement uses TRBV9 and TRBJ2-2, with D hard to call. This CDR3 is 14 amino acids long. Germline lookup yields CDR1 SGDLS and CDR2 YYNGEE. V lost 3 bases and J lost 1, with 7 bases in between. CDR3 loop: CASSAAWNTGELFF. The CDR3 DNA follows: TGTGCCAGCAGCGCTGCCTGGAACACCGGGGAGCTGTTTTTT.

This clonotype has just a few counts. The J gene is TRBJ1-6, the V gene TRBV11-2; D possibly corresponds to TRBD1 (6 bases). V was cut by 5 bases and J by 5 bases, with 10 bases left in between. The CDR3 extends over 14 amino acids. Per the germline V gene, CDR1 is SGHAT and CDR2 is FQNNGV. As DNA, the CDR3 is TGTGCCAGCAGCACTCGGACAGATAATTCACCCCTCCACTTT. Residues: CASSTRTDNSPLHF.

The genes are TRBV27 and TRBJ1-1; a weak D match, TRBD1 (5 bases). CDR1 and CDR2 (germline): MNHEY, SMNVEV (reference sequence). V was pared by 2 bases and J by 7 bases, with 11 bases between. The CDR3 length is 13 residues. Written as DNA, the CDR3 is TGTGCCAGCAGTTTAAAGGGGTCCGATGAAGCTTTCTTT. This codes for CASSLKGSDEAFF.

The CDR3: CAISDPKREGATNYGYTF. The CDR3 DNA reads TGTGCCATCAGTGACCCCAAGCGGGAGGGGGCAACTAACTATGGCTACACCTTC. The V call is TRBV10-3, the J call TRBJ1-2; 7 bases map to TRBD1. The CDR3 runs 18 residues. Germline assignment: CDR1 ENHRY and CDR2 SYGVKD. With V trimmed by 3 bases and J by 0 bases, 13 bases remained unmatched.

This CDR3 reads CASSQDVVLTDISYGYTF. The CDR3 coding sequence is TGCGCCAGCAGCCAAGACGTGGTCCTAACGGATATTAGTTATGGCTACACCTTC. V gene TRBV4-3 combines with J gene TRBJ1-2; D unresolved. Between the trimmed V and J ends, which lost 0 bases and 5 bases, there was a span of 22 bases. Germline CDR1 is LGHNA and CDR2 is YSLEER. The CDR3 contains 18 residues.

The chain has TRBV7-7 and TRBJ2-7; D might be TRBD2 (6 bases). The CDR3 has 16 amino acids. Germline V gives CDR1 SSHAT, CDR2 FNYEAQ (reference sequence). CDR3 nucleotides: TGTGCTAGCGGTTCTCGGCGGGTTCGAGGCACCTACGAGCAGTACTTC. Residues: CASGSRRVRGTYEQYF.

The gene calls are TRBV4-1 and TRBJ1-1; D perhaps matches TRBD1 (5 bases). The V and J ends lost 1 base and 6 bases respectively, with 21 bases between them. CDR1 and CDR2 from the germline V gene are MGHRA and YSYEKL. The CDR3 is made up of 17 amino acids. The CDR3 sequence: CASSQGGIGVLSAEAFF. CDR3 DNA sequence: TGCGCCAGCAGCCAAGGGGGGATAGGGGTCTTAAGCGCTGAAGCTTTCTTT.

This chain joins TRBV7-9 and TRBJ2-3; D gene unclear. The CDR3 is 15 amino acids. Germline V gene lookup returns CDR1 SEHNR and CDR2 FQNEAQ (reference sequence). Trimming took off 1 base at V and 0 bases at J, with 8 bases between the two ends. The CDR3 loop reads CASSLDSRSTDTQYF. CDR3 nucleotide sequence: TGTGCCAGCAGCTTAGATTCCAGGAGCACAGATACGCAGTATTTT.

The chain employs TRBV6-2 or TRBV6-3 and TRBJ2-7, with 7 bases fitting TRBD1. The CDR3 consists of 14 residues. Per germline, CDR1 MNHEY and CDR2 SVGEGT. V was pared by 6 bases and J by 0 bases, with 5 bases of the junction left unmatched. The CDR3 bases are TGTGCCAGCAGATGGGGACAGATCTCCTACGAGCAGTACTTC. Translation: CASRWGQISYEQYF.